Shown below are 9 T cell receptor beta chains from a single sample sequenced in a study of blood T cell repertoires in COVID-19. This table comes from immunoSEQ multiplex PCR, and its TCRdb copy is limited to in-frame clones, with some not included. This sample has 220,000 or so clones, with approximately 82% found just once. Material: peripheral blood. The receptor set was obtained from a woman older than 75 with acute or convalescent COVID-19.

The chain is built from TRBV12-3 or TRBV12-4 and TRBJ2-1; D is ambiguous. CDR3 size: 13 residues. The V and J ends lost 8 bases and 9 bases respectively, with 17 bases between them. This chain's CDR3 is CASARIFSSEQFF. CDR3 nucleotide sequence: TGTGCCAGCGCCCGTATTTTTTCCAGTGAGCAGTTCTTC.

This clone was seen a handful of times. Germline is not matched at one junction end, which may reflect a read error. V usage is TRBV2 and J usage is TRBJ2-7, with 8 bases lining up with TRBD1. From germline, CDR1 is SNHLY and CDR2 FYNNEI. The CDR3 has 12 amino acids. CDR3 sequence (DNA): TGTGCCAGCAGCGAAGACAGGGGCGAGCAGTACTTC. The encoded protein is CASSEDRGEQYF.

The DNA for the CDR3 is TGCAGTGCTAGTGAACGACAGGGCACTTATAATTCACCCCTCCACTTT. Its protein product is CSASERQGTYNSPLHF. The J gene is TRBJ1-6, the V gene TRBV20-1, with TRBD1 matching over 7 bases. The CDR3 sequence is 16 residues long. The germline CDR1 and CDR2 sequences are DFQATT and SNEGSKA (reference sequence). Trimming removed 3 bases from V and 4 bases from J; junction bases left unmatched: 9.

The genes are TRBV19 and TRBJ1-5; D not resolved. Germline V gives CDR1 LNHDA, CDR2 SQIVND (reference sequence). This CDR3 is built from 15 residues. V lost 3 bases and J lost 3, with 12 bases in between. This CDR3 is CASSIIGTYNQPQHF. Here the CDR3 DNA reads TGTGCCAGTAGTATTATCGGTACCTACAATCAGCCCCAGCATTTT. Full variable domain (missing parts from reference TRBV19 and TRBJ1-5): DGGITQSPKYLFRKEGQNVTLSCEQNLNHDAMYWYRQDPGQGLRLIYYSQIVNDFQKGDIAEGYSVSREKKESFPLTVTSAQKNPTAFYLCASSIIGTYNQPQHFGDGTRLSIL.

The V and J genes are TRBV7-2 and TRBJ1-1; 11 bases agree with TRBD1. The J segment lost 4 bases and the V segment lost 4 bases, leaving 5 bases of the junction unmatched. The CDR3 consists of 15 residues. Per germline, CDR1 SGHTA and CDR2 FQGNSA. This CDR3 is CASSSRTGGFTEAFF. For the CDR3, the DNA is TGTGCCAGCAGCTCCCGGACAGGGGGCTTCACTGAAGCTTTCTTT.

This chain connects TRBV30 to TRBJ2-7, with 7 nucleotides matching TRBD2. The CDR3 runs to 12 residues. The germline V gene encodes CDR1 GTSNPN and CDR2 SVGIG (reference sequence). Trimming took 3 bases from V and 6 from J; bases not matched to a gene: 5. The CDR3 DNA reads as TGTGCCTGGAGCCCGGGCGGGGGCGAGCAGTACTTC. This sequence encodes CAWSPGGGEQYF.

The chain is built from TRBV5-7 and TRBJ2-1; TRBD1 might be the D (5 bases). TRBV5-7 is labeled an ORF, and its function is uncertain. This CDR3 spans 16 amino acids. Trimming removed 0 bases from V and 0 bases from J, with 10 bases in between. CDR3 residues: CASSLVGHTSYNEQFF. In DNA form, the CDR3 reads TGTGCCAGCAGCTTGGTAGGACATACCTCCTACAATGAGCAGTTCTTC.

This clone has just one count. CDR3 protein: CARGFGQGRHSGNTIYF. The CDR3 nucleotides read TGTGCCAGAGGTTTCGGACAGGGGCGACACTCTGGAAACACCATATATTTT. This chain links TRBV19 with TRBJ1-3, with 9 bases identical to TRBD1. This CDR3 comprises 17 residues. Germline CDR1 is LNHDA and CDR2 is SQIVND (reference sequence). The J segment lost 0 bases and the V segment lost 9 bases, leaving 12 bases of the junction unmatched. Combining the CDR3 with reference TRBV19 and TRBJ1-3 gives the whole variable domain DGGITQSPKYLFRKEGQNVTLSCEQNLNHDAMYWYRQDPGQGLRLIYYSQIVNDFQKGDIAEGYSVSREKKESFPLTVTSAQKNPTAFYLCARGFGQGRHSGNTIYFGEGSWLTVV.

The genes are TRBV5-1 and TRBJ1-6; no firm D call. Germline V gene data show CDR1 as SGHRS and CDR2 as YFSETQ. Trimming took 2 bases from V and 7 from J, leaving 13 bases between them. This CDR3 is built from 15 residues. CDR3 nucleotides: TGCGCCAGCAGCTTTGGAGGGATTCAGAATTCACCCCTCCACTTT. Translated: CASSFGGIQNSPLHF. Full variable domain (remainder filled in from reference TRBV5-1 and TRBJ1-6): KAGVTQTPRYLIKTRGQQVTLSCSPISGHRSVSWYQQTPGQGLQFLFEYFSETQRNKGNFPGRFSGRQFSNSRSEMNVSTLELGDSALYLCASSFGGIQNSPLHFGNGTRLTVT.